This T cell receptor (beta chain) was retrieved from a study of brain T cells in children with intractable seizures. Repertoires were generated with immunoSEQ multiplex PCR, while TCRdb's copy carries only in-frame clones and drops some. The data contain 340,000 or so clones, over 90% of them singletons. Described time point: blood from clinic visit 5 months post-surgery; TSC patient then seizure free. Surgery cases with the highest brain T cell transcript signatures were chosen for sequencing. Germline CDR1 and CDR2: SGHRS and YFSETQ. Trimming took 4 bases from V and 5 from J; bases not matched to a gene: 4. The CDR3 has 15 amino acids.

The chain has TRBV5-1 and TRBJ2-3; 13 bases fit TRBD2. The TCR sequence derives from a boy under three years old with tuberous sclerosis and intractable seizures. Sequences were derived from peripheral blood, sampled less than 6 months after surgery. The CDR3 spells CASSRGTSGVDTQYF. As DNA, the CDR3 is TGCGCCAGCAGCAGGGGGACTAGCGGGGTAGATACGCAGTATTTT.